This TCR beta chain is drawn from a study of blood T cell repertoires in COVID-19. The assay was immunoSEQ multiplex PCR, and TCRdb's table has in-frame clones only and misses some. The sample carries about 180,000 clones, 70% to 80% recorded once. Participant ages covered roughly 18 to 90 years across 24 US areas. CDR1 and CDR2 (germline): LNHDA, SQIVND (reference sequence). The germline V and J ends were trimmed by 5 bases and 0 bases, with 16 bases remaining between them. The CDR3 runs 16 residues. The origin of this receptor is a woman aged 45-65 years who had recovered from COVID-19. The rearrangement links TRBV19 to TRBJ1-2; the D gene is possibly TRBD1 (5 bases). Source material: PBMCs or T cells enriched from blood (not recorded which). Written as DNA, the CDR3 is TGTGCCAGTAGTTCTATATCCGAAGGGGCTAACTATGGCTACACCTTC. Translated, it gives CASSSISEGANYGYTF. Complete variable domain (other parts from reference TRBV19 and TRBJ1-2): DGGITQSPKYLFRKEGQNVTLSCEQNLNHDAMYWYRQDPGQGLRLIYYSQIVNDFQKGDIAEGYSVSREKKESFPLTVTSAQKNPTAFYLCASSSISEGANYGYTFGSGTRLTVV.